This record looks at one T cell receptor (beta chain) sequence and its context. Trimming shortened V by 5 bases and J by 13 bases, and 27 bases separated the two germline ends. The CDR3 is 16 amino acids. Germline CDR1 is MNHEY and CDR2 is SMNVEV (reference sequence). The source of the sample is a study of CD4 and CD8 cells across lung adenocarcinoma regions. TCRdb re-analysed the PCR reads in MiXCR, keeping a single row per CDR3 protein. The sample contains tens of thousands of distinct CDR3 sequences, over 40% of which appear only once. The chain recombines TRBV27 with TRBJ2-4; D is unclear. This TCR came from a male donor with lung adenocarcinoma. The CD4 and CD8 labels of this study may be unreliable. Sequenced sample: CD4+ T cells from the center of a lung tumor. CDR3 sequence (DNA): TGTGCCAGCAGTGCAGCTGGGCGGTGGGCCAAAGATACGCAGTACTTC. Amino acids: CASSAAGRWAKDTQYF.